This T cell receptor beta chain is from a study of kidney transplant recipient with SARS-CoV-2 infection. Each CDR3 protein gets one entry after TCRdb re-called the reads with MiXCR. Among about 250,000 distinct CDR3 sequences, 29% were seen once, and the ten largest hold roughly 7%. This CDR3 comprises 16 residues. V shed 4 bases and J shed 4 bases, with 19 bases lying between them. Germline values: CDR1 LGHDT, CDR2 YNNKEL (reference sequence). The source is a male patient in his 30s who had COVID-19 and was a kidney transplant recipient. Some T cells here may be from the graft donor. Sequenced here: a blood sample, sampled at baseline and on day 111 from a kidney transplant recipient. The gene calls are TRBV3-1 and TRBJ1-2; a possible D gene is TRBD1 (6 bases). CDR3 region: CASSRLGGQRSYGYTF. The CDR3 DNA is TGTGCCAGCAGCCGTTTAGGGGGGCAGAGGTCCTATGGCTACACCTTC.